This T cell receptor (beta chain) was identified during a study of blood T cell repertoires in COVID-19. Study-level information: Acute and convalescent COVID-19 specimens originated in the United States, Italy and Spain.

V lost 3 bases, J lost 1 base, and 10 bases stayed unmatched. Germline assignment: CDR1 LGHDT and CDR2 YNNKEL (reference sequence). The CDR3 is made up of 17 amino acids. Per the authors' pipeline: Researchers report that nucleated cell counts were estimated from reference gene primer amplification. The repertoire was sequenced with immunoSEQ multiplex PCR; TCRdb's copy has only in-frame clones and lacks some. V, J and clone size reflect that table, while D and trimming were determined from the DNA. The table records approximately 98,000 clones, over 80% of them present only once. The chain couples TRBV3-1 (or the pseudogene TRBV3-2) to TRBJ1-1, with TRBD1 identical over 8 bases. Source material: peripheral blood. This TCR came from a woman in her 70s with acute or convalescent COVID-19. The CDR3 loop reads CASSQRTGGRENTEAFF. The CDR3 region has the DNA TGTGCCAGCAGCCAGCGAACAGGGGGACGAGAGAACACTGAAGCTTTCTTT.